The 21 T cell receptor beta chains in this list originate from one sample, sequenced in a study of metastatic and nonmetastatic thyroid tumors. Patients had received no treatment of any kind before thyroid surgery. TCRdb called clones again from the PCR reads with MiXCR. The data show around 35,000 clones, about a sixth seen once. Sequences were obtained from blood. These receptors were taken from a female donor with papillary thyroid cancer or a benign thyroid nodule (not recorded which). Some clones in this sample may be carry-over from other donors' samples.

This clone was seen more than once but under ten times. The same CDR3 also results from other DNA sequences found in this sample. This chain links TRBV28 with TRBJ2-2; the D gene could be TRBD1 or TRBD2 (5 bases each). Trimming removed 4 bases from V and 2 bases from J, with 11 bases in between. The germline gives CDR1 MDHEN, CDR2 SYDVKM. The length of the CDR3 is 15 residues. CDR3: CASSYGGGNTGELFF. CDR3 in DNA: TGTGCCAGCAGTTATGGGGGTGGTAACACCGGGGAGCTGTTTTTT.

This clone has ten or more counts. This chain connects TRBV27 to TRBJ2-7; perhaps TRBD1 as D (7 bases). CDR3 length: 14 residues. Germline values: CDR1 MNHEY, CDR2 SMNVEV (reference sequence). The V end was cut by 7 bases, the J end by 5 bases, with 18 bases between. The CDR3 sequence is CASKTGQGGHEQYF. In DNA form, the CDR3 reads TGTGCCAGCAAAACCGGGCAGGGGGGCCACGAGCAGTACTTC.

This clone was seen a handful of times. The V call is TRBV28, the J call TRBJ2-3, with TRBD2 identical over 8 bases. Germline V gives CDR1 MDHEN, CDR2 SYDVKM. The V and J ends lost 5 bases and 9 bases, in that order; junction bases with no gene match: 10. The CDR3 length is 14 residues. The CDR3 DNA is TGTGCCAGCAGTCTTCTAGCCCGGGGGGGCACGCAGTATTTT. Residues: CASSLLARGGTQYF.

Many counts were recorded for this clone. The V and J genes are TRBV7-9 and TRBJ2-7; 12 bases are a match to TRBD1. Germline V gene data show CDR1 as SEHNR and CDR2 as FQNEAQ (reference sequence). With V trimmed by 7 bases and J by 7 bases, 11 bases remained unmatched. This CDR3 has 15 residues. Here the CDR3 DNA reads TGTGCCAGCACCCGGACAGGGACAGGGGGCAATGAGCAGTACTTC. It codes for CASTRTGTGGNEQYF.

This clone occurred many times. V and J are TRBV28 and TRBJ1-1, with D hard to call. Between the trimmed V and J ends, which lost 6 bases and 4 bases, there was a span of 15 bases. This CDR3 region has 14 residues. Looked up from germline, CDR1 is MDHEN and CDR2 is SYDVKM. DNA of the CDR3: TGTGCCAGCAGCGACCGGGGTTCAAGCACTGAAGCTTTCTTT. Amino acid sequence: CASSDRGSSTEAFF. Supplemented by reference TRBV28 and TRBJ1-1, the full variable domain reads DVKVTQSSRYLVKRTGEKVFLECVQDMDHENMFWYRQDPGLGLRLIYFSYDVKMKEKGDIPEGYSVSREKKERFSLILESASTNQTSMYLCASSDRGSSTEAFFGQGTRLTVV.

This clone has a count of ten or more. The rearrangement uses TRBV28 and TRBJ2-1, with TRBD1 identical over 7 bases. This CDR3 has 14 amino acids. V lost 6 bases to trimming and J lost 5 bases; unmatched junction nucleotides: 7. Germline CDR1 MDHEN, CDR2 SYDVKM. DNA for the CDR3: TGTGCCAGCAGCCCTGGGACAGCCAACAATGAGCAGTTCTTC. Its translation: CASSPGTANNEQFF.

V usage is TRBV20-1 and J usage is TRBJ2-2, with TRBD1 identical over 7 bases. The CDR3 consists of 13 residues. The V segment lost 7 bases and the J segment 0 bases; nucleotides outside the gene matches: 2. Germline CDR1 DFQATT, CDR2 SNEGSKA (reference sequence). The CDR3 nucleotides read TGCAGTGTGGGACAGACGAACACCGGGGAGCTGTTTTTT. This gives the protein CSVGQTNTGELFF.

This chain joins TRBV11-2 and TRBJ2-2; 9 positions match TRBD2. V lost 5 bases to trimming and J lost 0 bases; unmatched junction nucleotides: 7. This CDR3 spans 17 amino acids. The germline gives CDR1 SGHAT, CDR2 FQNNGV. Here the CDR3 DNA reads TGTGCCAGCAGCCCGATGGGACTAGCCTCGAACACCGGGGAGCTGTTTTTT. It specifies CASSPMGLASNTGELFF.

In regard to this clone: Since a much larger clone is just one base distant, this may be a read error. The rearrangement joins TRBV5-6 to TRBJ2-5; perhaps D is TRBD1 or TRBD2 (5 bases each). CDR1 and CDR2 (germline): SGHDT, YYEEEE. V was pared by 2 bases and J by 4 bases, with 9 bases between. This CDR3 has 13 residues. CDR3 in DNA: TGTGCCAGCAGCTTCCGGGGCACAGAGACCCAGTACTTC. Its translation: CASSFRGTETQYF.

This clone was seen repeatedly, ten times or more. This sequence joins TRBV19 and TRBJ1-5; the D gene is possibly TRBD1 (5 bases). The CDR3 covers 13 residues. Germline CDR1 is LNHDA and CDR2 is SQIVND (reference sequence). The V end was cut by 3 bases, the J end by 6 bases, with 9 bases between. Here the CDR3 DNA reads TGTGCCAGTAGTATGAGGGGAATTCAGCCCCAGCATTTT. Translating it yields CASSMRGIQPQHF.

This clone was counted at least ten times. The CDR3 reads CASSYSVNTEAFF. The CDR3, as DNA: TGTGCCAGCAGTTACTCCGTGAACACTGAAGCTTTCTTT. The chain uses TRBV6-6 and TRBJ1-1; D uncertain. The V gene lost 0 bases and the J gene lost 0 bases, with 2 bases spanning the gap. Germline V gene data show CDR1 as MNHNY and CDR2 as SVGAGI (reference sequence). The CDR3 spans 13 residues.

This clone came up many times. The J gene is TRBJ2-1, the V gene TRBV12-3 or TRBV12-4; D possibly corresponds to TRBD2 (6 bases). Trimming cost V 6 bases and J 6 bases, with 9 bases left between them. This CDR3 is built from 12 residues. In nucleotides, the CDR3 is TGTGCCAGCAGAGCGGGCGGCAATGAGCAGTTCTTC. It translates to CASRAGGNEQFF.

This clone appeared many times. V usage is TRBV27 and J usage is TRBJ2-5; tentative D call: TRBD1 (6 bases). V dropped 6 bases and J dropped 3 bases, with 11 bases sitting between them. The V gene's germline CDR1 is MNHEY and CDR2 SMNVEV (reference sequence). CDR3 length equals 13 residues. Written as DNA, the CDR3 is TGTGCCAGCAGGTTCCAGGGGAAAGAGACCCAGTACTTC. Translation: CASRFQGKETQYF.

This clone has more than one count but fewer than ten. The chain has TRBV6-6 and TRBJ1-2, with a weak D call TRBD1 (6 bases). The V gene lost 0 bases and the J gene lost 8 bases, with 22 bases spanning the gap. The CDR3 extends over 17 amino acids. CDR1 is MNHNY and CDR2 is SVGAGI in the germline V gene (reference sequence). The CDR3, as DNA: TGTGCCAGCAGTTACTCAGGAGGACAGCCTACTCTAAAGGGCTACACCTTC. It codes for CASSYSGGQPTLKGYTF.

At least ten counts were recorded for this clone. The chain has TRBV29-1 and TRBJ1-3; TRBD1 matches 9 bases. Per germline, CDR1 SQVTM and CDR2 ANQGSEA. With V trimmed by 7 bases and J by 0 bases, 13 bases remained unmatched. CDR3 length: 17 amino acids. The CDR3 DNA follows: TGCAGCGCTTCTGTAGGGACAGGGCTGAACTCTGGAAACACCATATATTTT. This codes for CSASVGTGLNSGNTIYF. The full variable domain, with the rest looked up from reference TRBV29-1 and TRBJ1-3, is SAVISQKPSRDICQRGTSLTIQCQVDSQVTMMFWYRQQPGQSLTLIATANQGSEATYESGFVIDKFPISRPNLTFSTLTVSNMSPEDSSIYLCSASVGTGLNSGNTIYFGEGSWLTVV.

At least ten counts were recorded for this clone. V gene TRBV25-1 combines with J gene TRBJ2-2; 8 bases are shared with TRBD2. Germline loops: CDR1 MGHDK, CDR2 SYGVNS. V lost 7 bases to trimming and J lost 7 bases; unmatched junction nucleotides: 11. This CDR3 comprises 15 residues. The CDR3 coding sequence is TGTGCCAGCACAAACTCGGGACTAGGGCTCGGGGAGCTGTTTTTT. Protein product: CASTNSGLGLGELFF.

This clone was counted at least ten times. The rearrangement uses TRBV27 and TRBJ2-3, with a weak D call TRBD2 (5 bases). There are 14 residues in the CDR3. In germline, CDR1 is MNHEY, CDR2 SMNVEV (reference sequence). V shed 5 bases and J shed 4 bases, with 13 bases lying between them. CDR3 amino acids: CASSEGLSADTQYF. The CDR3 DNA sequence: TGTGCCAGCAGTGAGGGCCTGAGCGCAGATACGCAGTATTTT.

The chain recombines TRBV4-1 with TRBJ2-7; D is unclear. The CDR3 spans 16 residues. V was pared by 3 bases and J by 3 bases, with 18 bases between. Germline lookup yields CDR1 MGHRA and CDR2 YSYEKL. CDR3 protein: CASSQQSAVPNYEQYF. The CDR3 DNA reads as TGCGCCAGCAGCCAGCAATCGGCGGTCCCTAACTACGAGCAGTACTTC.

This clone was counted many times. V gene TRBV20-1 combines with J gene TRBJ2-7; no clear D. The CDR3 spans 14 residues. Looked up from germline, CDR1 is DFQATT and CDR2 is SNEGSKA (reference sequence). Trimming took 4 bases from V and 4 from J, leaving 17 bases between them. In DNA, the CDR3 is TGCAGTGCTACCCCTGTGAGCTTCAGTTACGAGCAGTACTTC. It encodes CSATPVSFSYEQYF.

The genes are TRBV4-2 and TRBJ2-7, with D possibly matching TRBD1 (6 bases). V lost 0 bases to trimming and J lost 3 bases, with 12 bases between them. The CDR3 covers 15 residues. The germline CDR1 and CDR2 sequences are LGHNA and YNFKEQ. The DNA for the CDR3 is TGTGCCAGCAGCCAAGAGGGGGCAGAACACTACGAGCAGTACTTC. It specifies CASSQEGAEHYEQYF.

This clone has only a few counts. The junction shows a germline mismatch at one end, possibly a read error. This chain joins TRBV6-4 and TRBJ2-3, with D unresolved. Germline V gives CDR1 MRHNA, CDR2 SNTAGT. The CDR3 loop spans 14 amino acids. CDR3 nucleotides: TGTGCCAGCAGCCGGTACCACAGCACGGATACGCAGTATTTT. This translates into CASSRYHSTDTQYF.